This note documents a single T cell receptor beta chain sequence. The data were obtained in a study of blood T cell repertoires in COVID-19. Study context: COVID-19 samples collected from the United States, Italy and Spain covered acute and convalescent phases. Nucleic acid was either cDNA or gDNA, and it came from T cells, B-cell-depleted T cells, or PBMCs.

The authors' processing: Using reference gene primer amplification, nucleated cell counts were estimated. Clones were sequenced by immunoSEQ multiplex PCR, and TCRdb holds only the in-frame ones, with some missing. D and trimming come from the DNA, and the V and J calls and clone size come from that table. The data show over 150,000 clones, with approximately 84% seen just once and roughly 2.5% held by the top ten. Seattle-derived patients entered the study during active infection and were followed longitudinally. The sequencing input was peripheral blood. This TCR was sampled from a woman over 75 with COVID-19, enrolled during active disease.

CDR3 in DNA: TGTGCCAGCAGTCAAGGGGGTAGCGCCACAACCGGGGAGCTGTTTTTT. Its protein product is CASSQGGSATTGELFF. This chain connects TRBV7-3 to TRBJ2-2; D possibly corresponds to TRBD1 (6 bases). Germline V gene data show CDR1 as SGHTA and CDR2 as FQGTGA. The V gene lost 6 bases and the J gene lost 5 bases, with 19 bases spanning the gap. This CDR3 is built from 16 residues.